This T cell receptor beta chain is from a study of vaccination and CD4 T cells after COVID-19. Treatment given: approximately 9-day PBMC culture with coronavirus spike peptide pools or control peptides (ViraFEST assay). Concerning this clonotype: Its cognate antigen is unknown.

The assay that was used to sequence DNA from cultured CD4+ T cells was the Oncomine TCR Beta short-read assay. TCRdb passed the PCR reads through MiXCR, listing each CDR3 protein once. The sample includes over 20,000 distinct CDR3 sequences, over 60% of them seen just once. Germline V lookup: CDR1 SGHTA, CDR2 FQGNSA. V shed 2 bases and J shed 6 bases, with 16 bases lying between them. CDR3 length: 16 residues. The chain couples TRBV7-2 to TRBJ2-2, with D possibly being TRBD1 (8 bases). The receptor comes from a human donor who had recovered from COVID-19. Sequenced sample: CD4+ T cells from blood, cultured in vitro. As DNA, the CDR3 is TGTGCCAGCAGCTTACCCACAGGGGGGGGGCCCGGGGAGCTGTTTTTT. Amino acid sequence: CASSLPTGGGPGELFF.